Listed here are 21 T cell receptor beta chains from one sample, sequenced in a study of blood T cells in healthy people across ages. The use of a sample-barcoded 5' primer and a J-beta primer mix characterized a second PCR of roughly 6 to 11 cycles. One entry per CDR3 protein results from TCRdb running MiXCR on the 5' RACE reads. Of 700,000 to 900,000 distinct CDR3 sequences listed, roughly 24% were seen once; the top ten hold roughly 3.1%. The data were also submitted as part of a second study, on T cells of mothers and their children.

The sequenced material came from blood. These receptors were obtained from a boy under 18 in good health.

The rearrangement uses TRBV5-1 and TRBJ1-1; no firm D call. The CDR3 consists of 15 residues. The germline V and J ends were trimmed by 2 bases and 1 base, with 12 bases remaining between them. Germline V gives CDR1 SGHRS, CDR2 YFSETQ. CDR3 residues: CASSLRPVGNTEAFF. CDR3 coding DNA: TGCGCCAGCAGCTTACGGCCTGTAGGGAACACTGAAGCTTTCTTT.

The J gene is TRBJ2-7, the V gene TRBV5-1; 10 nucleotides match TRBD1. The CDR3 loop spans 15 amino acids. The V gene end was trimmed by 5 bases and the J gene end by 3 bases; junction bases not matched to a gene: 8. Germline assignment: CDR1 SGHRS and CDR2 YFSETQ. For the CDR3, the DNA is TGCGCCAGCAGACTATCCGGGACAGGGGACTACGAGCAGTACTTC. Translated: CASRLSGTGDYEQYF.

The CDR3 spells CSVGQGNYGYTF. The CDR3, as DNA: TGCAGCGTTGGGCAGGGCAACTATGGCTACACCTTC. The chain employs TRBV29-1 and TRBJ1-2; D perhaps matches TRBD1 (5 bases). This CDR3 spans 12 amino acids. CDR1 is SQVTM, CDR2 ANQGSEA, per germline. Trimming stripped 4 bases from V and 2 bases from J, with 8 bases between.

The chain links TRBV7-9 to TRBJ1-1, with D hard to call. The CDR3 consists of 14 residues. The ends were cut back, 5 bases at V and 6 bases at J, with 16 bases in the middle. Looked up from germline, CDR1 is SEHNR and CDR2 is FQNEAQ (reference sequence). The CDR3 nucleotides are TGTGCCAGCAGCATCCCGGACGGGAAGGCTGAAGCTTTCTTT. Translated: CASSIPDGKAEAFF.

This clonotype was picked up a small number of times. The chain employs TRBV7-9 and TRBJ1-2, with D uncertain. Germline lookup yields CDR1 SEHNR and CDR2 FQNEAQ (reference sequence). V lost 4 bases to trimming and J lost 8 bases, with 17 bases between them. This CDR3 has 14 residues. The CDR3 bases are TGTGCCAGCAGCTCCAATCTGTCGGGAGGAGGCTACACCTTC. Translated: CASSSNLSGGGYTF.

The genes are TRBV4-1 and TRBJ1-6, with TRBD1 matching 7 bases. The J segment lost 4 bases and the V segment lost 4 bases, leaving 13 bases of the junction unmatched. The germline CDR1 and CDR2 sequences are MGHRA and YSYEKL. CDR3 length: 18 amino acids. CDR3 protein: CASSPKRTGTHYNSPLHF. The CDR3 DNA is TGCGCCAGCAGCCCAAAACGGACAGGAACCCATTATAATTCACCCCTCCACTTT.

The chain joins TRBV3-1 to TRBJ2-7, with TRBD2 identical over 9 bases. The CDR3 totals 16 residues. From germline, CDR1 is LGHDT and CDR2 YNNKEL (reference sequence). J gave up 6 bases and V 0 bases, and 9 bases lay outside the gene matches. CDR3 sequence reads: CASSQDLAGGLGEQYF. In DNA form, the CDR3 reads TGTGCCAGCAGCCAAGATCTGGCGGGGGGGCTTGGCGAGCAGTACTTC.

This clonotype came up a few times. The chain employs TRBV2 and TRBJ2-1, with 7 bases aligning to TRBD2. Germline assignment: CDR1 SNHLY and CDR2 FYNNEI. The CDR3 covers 16 residues. J was trimmed by 0 bases and V by 4 bases; bases with no gene match: 6. The CDR3 DNA follows: TGTGCCAGCAGTGGAGGCGGGGGTTCCTCCTACAATGAGCAGTTCTTC. Protein: CASSGGGGSSYNEQFF.

This clonotype was observed at least ten times. J is TRBJ2-5 and V is TRBV28; 7 nucleotides match TRBD2. The last part of the DNA fits TRBJ2-7 better; the J call may be wrong. Looked up from germline, CDR1 is MDHEN and CDR2 is SYDVKM. This CDR3 region has 15 residues. The CDR3, as DNA: TGTGCCAGCAGTTTAGTAGCAGGGACTACCTACGAGCAGTACTTC. Translated: CASSLVAGTTYEQYF.

The chain links TRBV5-1 to TRBJ1-4; possible D gene TRBD1, 6 bases. The V gene's germline CDR1 is SGHRS and CDR2 YFSETQ. This CDR3 has 14 amino acids. V dropped 0 bases and J dropped 5 bases, with 8 bases sitting between them. The CDR3 reads CASSLDRANEKLFF. The CDR3 DNA reads TGCGCCAGCAGCTTGGACAGGGCCAATGAAAAACTGTTTTTT. The whole variable domain, filled in from reference TRBV5-1 and TRBJ1-4, reads KAGVTQTPRYLIKTRGQQVTLSCSPISGHRSVSWYQQTPGQGLQFLFEYFSETQRNKGNFPGRFSGRQFSNSRSEMNVSTLELGDSALYLCASSLDRANEKLFFGSGTQLSVL.

The chain links TRBV5-1 to TRBJ1-5; 7 nucleotides agree with TRBD1. V trimming: 0 bases; J trimming: 7 bases; junction bases outside the gene matches: 10. The CDR3 runs 16 residues. The germline gives CDR1 SGHRS, CDR2 YFSETQ. CDR3 sequence: CASSLGPGGGGQPQHF. DNA of the CDR3: TGCGCCAGCAGCTTGGGCCCGGGAGGGGGCGGACAGCCCCAGCATTTT.

J is TRBJ2-7 and V is TRBV3-1; D is uncertain. This CDR3 comprises 11 residues. The ends were cut back, 5 bases at V and 4 bases at J, with 6 bases in the middle. Per germline, CDR1 LGHDT and CDR2 YNNKEL (reference sequence). In DNA form, the CDR3 reads TGTGCCAGCAGCTATATTTACGAGCAGTACTTC. The encoded protein is CASSYIYEQYF.

The chain employs TRBV20-1 and TRBJ2-5; 11 bases are a match to TRBD2. The V and J ends lost 1 base and 2 bases, in that order; junction bases with no gene match: 3. This CDR3 is 15 amino acids long. Per the germline V gene, CDR1 is DFQATT and CDR2 is SNEGSKA (reference sequence). The DNA for the CDR3 is TGCAGTGCTAGAGTGGCTAGCGGGGGGCAAGAGACCCAGTACTTC. Translating it yields CSARVASGGQETQYF.

The chain is built from TRBV29-1 and TRBJ2-3, with D tentatively TRBD2 (6 bases). Trimming cost V 4 bases and J 2 bases, with 16 bases left between them. The CDR3 totals 15 residues. From germline, CDR1 is SQVTM and CDR2 ANQGSEA. CDR3 in DNA: TGCAGCGTTGTAGGCTTGCGGGGAGCCACAGATACGCAGTATTTT. This gives the protein CSVVGLRGATDTQYF.

The chain carries TRBV3-1 and TRBJ2-7; the D call may be TRBD1 or TRBD2 (5 bases each). The V gene's germline CDR1 is LGHDT and CDR2 YNNKEL (reference sequence). The CDR3 has 16 amino acids. V dropped 4 bases and J dropped 0 bases, with 16 bases sitting between them. This CDR3 reads CASSPDGTESSYEQYF. Written as DNA, the CDR3 is TGTGCCAGCAGCCCAGACGGGACGGAGAGCTCCTACGAGCAGTACTTC.

In this sample, this clonotype turned up a few times. The rearrangement uses TRBV4-1 and TRBJ2-1, with 10 bases identical to TRBD1. After removal of 0 bases from V and 6 bases from J, the junction contained 14 bases not matched to a gene. Germline V lookup: CDR1 MGHRA, CDR2 YSYEKL. The CDR3 loop spans 19 amino acids. CDR3 bases: TGCGCCAGCAGCCAAGAAAGGAGCCCCGGGACAGGGGCGTTCAATGAGCAGTTCTTC. Amino acid sequence: CASSQERSPGTGAFNEQFF.

V and J are TRBV27 and TRBJ2-7; D may be TRBD2 (7 bases). The CDR3 runs to 14 residues. V was trimmed by 7 bases and J by 5 bases, leaving 18 bases between them. Germline CDR1 reads MNHEY; CDR2 reads SMNVEV (reference sequence). The CDR3 is CASTFARGADEQYF. In DNA, the CDR3 is TGTGCCAGCACCTTTGCCCGGGGGGCGGACGAGCAGTACTTC.

This clonotype was observed a handful of times. The chain has TRBV12-3 or TRBV12-4 and TRBJ2-7; maybe TRBD2 (7 bases). V lost 3 bases and J 4 bases, leaving 13 bases between the germline ends. The CDR3 loop spans 14 amino acids. CDR3 DNA: TGTGCCAGCAGTTTGGGCGGGGGCGAATACGAGCAGTACTTC. Translating gives CASSLGGGEYEQYF.

The V and J genes are TRBV7-8 and TRBJ2-3; unclear D gene. Trimming removed 4 bases at V and 2 bases at J, with 16 bases between. This CDR3 comprises 16 residues. Per the germline V gene, CDR1 is SGHVS and CDR2 is FQNEAQ. This CDR3 is CASSSFPRTTTDTQYF. CDR3 in DNA: TGTGCCAGCAGCTCATTTCCCCGAACCACCACAGATACGCAGTATTTT.

This clonotype was seen more than once but under ten times. The CDR3 protein is CASSLVRLTETQYF. Here the CDR3 DNA reads TGCGCCAGCAGCTTGGTGCGTTTAACGGAGACCCAGTACTTC. The chain links TRBV5-1 to TRBJ2-5; D call uncertain. Per germline, CDR1 SGHRS and CDR2 YFSETQ. V was cut by 0 bases and J by 5 bases, with 11 bases left in between. This CDR3 has 14 amino acids.

This clonotype occurred a few times. The chain combines TRBV7-8 with TRBJ1-4; 7 bases agree with TRBD1. The length of the CDR3 is 15 residues. Germline loops: CDR1 SGHVS, CDR2 FQNEAQ. V trimming: 3 bases; J trimming: 3 bases; junction bases outside the gene matches: 4. The DNA of the CDR3 is TGTGCCAGCAGCTTTAGGGGGCGTGCTAATGAAAAACTGTTTTTT. It encodes CASSFRGRANEKLFF.